The 24 T cell receptor beta chains listed next were all sequenced from one sample in a study of CD8 T cells in Susac syndrome. Random hexamers were used to reverse transcribe the RNA input (roughly 0.5 to 1 ug). TCRdb analysed the immunoSEQ multiplex PCR reads with MiXCR anew, one entry per CDR3 protein. Here the sample spans about 150,000 distinct CDR3 sequences, roughly 95% being singletons. The sequenced sample was CD8+ T cells from PBMCs. Every receptor here comes from a human donor with multiple sclerosis.

This clonotype appeared a single time. This rearrangement joins TRBV29-1 to TRBJ2-5; possibly TRBD1 for D (5 bases). CDR3 size: 13 residues. CDR1 and CDR2 from the germline V gene are SQVTM and ANQGSEA. With 3 bases removed from V and 1 base from J, the gap between germline ends came to 9 bases. CDR3 sequence: CSVDVTVQETQYF. DNA for the CDR3: TGCAGCGTTGATGTGACAGTCCAAGAGACCCAGTACTTC.

DNA of the CDR3: TGTGCCACCAGCAGAGAGGGCGGGGGTGAGCAGTTCTTC. Its protein is CATSREGGGEQFF. V usage is TRBV15 and J usage is TRBJ2-1, with 7 bases identical to TRBD2. V shed 0 bases and J 9 bases; nucleotides not matched to a gene: 2. Germline CDR1 reads LNHNV; CDR2 reads YYDKDF (reference sequence). CDR3 length: 13 residues.

The V and J genes are TRBV27 and TRBJ2-7, with 8 bases lining up with TRBD1. The CDR3 is 14 amino acids. J gave up 3 bases and V 6 bases, and 7 bases lay outside the gene matches. CDR1 is MNHEY and CDR2 is SMNVEV in the germline V gene (reference sequence). CDR3: CASREGQVFYEQYF. CDR3 nucleotide sequence: TGTGCCAGCAGGGAGGGACAGGTGTTCTACGAGCAGTACTTC.

The rearrangement joins TRBV7-9 to TRBJ1-2; 7 nucleotides match TRBD1. CDR1 is SEHNR, CDR2 FQNEAQ, per germline (reference sequence). V lost 5 bases to trimming and J lost 2 bases; unmatched junction nucleotides: 5. The CDR3 totals 14 residues. The CDR3 nucleotides read TGTGCCAGCAGCACGACAGGGAGCAACTATGGCTACACCTTC. The encoded protein is CASSTTGSNYGYTF.

This chain connects TRBV7-6 to TRBJ2-5, with D unresolved. This CDR3 comprises 16 residues. V lost 4 bases and J 4 bases, leaving 19 bases between the germline ends. Germline V gene lookup returns CDR1 SGHVS and CDR2 FNYEAQ. This chain's CDR3 is CASSSRVAEWAETQYF. CDR3 in DNA: TGTGCCAGCAGCTCCCGAGTAGCTGAGTGGGCAGAGACCCAGTACTTC.

V and J are TRBV12-3 or TRBV12-4 and TRBJ2-1, with 8 bases that match TRBD2. CDR3 length: 14 residues. With 7 bases clipped from V and 6 bases from J, the junction kept 8 bases outside the gene matches. CDR3 protein: CASNRGGTLNEQFF. The CDR3 coding sequence is TGTGCCAGCAATCGGGGGGGAACCCTCAATGAGCAGTTCTTC.

The gene calls are TRBV4-1 and TRBJ2-2, with unresolved D. The germline V gene has CDR1 MGHRA and CDR2 YSYEKL. The CDR3 loop spans 16 amino acids. V was clipped by 0 bases and J by 6 bases, with 14 bases between them. The CDR3 DNA reads as TGCGCCAGCAGCCAAGACCCGGGCCACAACTCCGGGGAGCTGTTTTTT. Translated, it gives CASSQDPGHNSGELFF.

Concerning this clonotype: The junction departs from the called germline gene at one end, perhaps through a read error. This sequence joins TRBV20-1 and TRBJ2-2, with a weak D call TRBD2 (7 bases). Germline V lookup: CDR1 DFQATT, CDR2 SNEGSKA (reference sequence). The CDR3 is 13 amino acids. The CDR3 sequence is CSARGGEAGELFF. Here the CDR3 DNA reads TGCAGTGCAAGAGGGGGGGAGGCCGGGGAGCTGTTTTTT.

This clonotype was counted between two and nine times. This rearrangement joins TRBV30 to TRBJ2-7; no clear D. The CDR3 is 12 amino acids. Germline CDR1 GTSNPN, CDR2 SVGIG (reference sequence). Deletions cut 2 bases from V and 0 bases from J, with 5 bases between. The CDR3 region is CAWSIRSYEQYF. The CDR3 nucleotides are TGTGCCTGGAGTATCCGCTCCTACGAGCAGTACTTC. The full variable domain, in which reference TRBV30 and TRBJ2-7 provide the parts outside the CDR3, is SQTIHQWPATLVQPVGSPLSLECTVEGTSNPNLYWYRQAAGRGLQLLFYSVGIGQISSEVPQNLSASRPQDRQFILSSKKLLLSDSGFYLCAWSIRSYEQYFGPGTRLTVT.

V is TRBV13 and J is TRBJ2-3; 8 bases line up with TRBD1. Trimming removed 5 bases from V and 2 bases from J; junction bases left unmatched: 9. Germline CDR1 reads PRHDT; CDR2 reads FYEKMQ (reference sequence). The CDR3 runs to 16 residues. The CDR3: CASSARRTGNTDTQYF. The CDR3 DNA follows: TGTGCCAGCAGCGCCCGCCGGACAGGGAACACAGATACGCAGTATTTT.

This chain connects TRBV30 to TRBJ2-7, with 10 positions matching TRBD1. The CDR3 covers 15 residues. The junction had 12 bases not matched to a gene; V was cut back by 5 bases and J by 5 bases. CDR1 and CDR2 from the germline V gene are GTSNPN and SVGIG (reference sequence). CDR3: CAWQNGTGVGHEQYF. CDR3 sequence (DNA): TGTGCCTGGCAAAATGGGACAGGGGTGGGCCACGAGCAGTACTTC.

This chain joins TRBV6-5 and TRBJ2-2; D unresolved. Trimming removed 10 bases at V and 6 bases at J, with 9 bases between. The CDR3 is made up of 11 amino acids. CDR1 is MNHEY and CDR2 is SVGAGI in the germline V gene. This chain's CDR3 is CATDYAGELFF. CDR3 DNA sequence: TGTGCCACCGATTACGCCGGGGAGCTGTTTTTT.

The V call is TRBV27, the J call TRBJ2-7; D gene uncertain. The V gene's germline CDR1 is MNHEY and CDR2 SMNVEV (reference sequence). V shed 5 bases and J shed 1 base, with 6 bases lying between them. The CDR3 loop spans 12 amino acids. The CDR3: CASSRPSYEQYF. The CDR3 DNA sequence: TGTGCCAGCAGTAGGCCTTCCTACGAGCAGTACTTC.

The chain uses TRBV3-1 and TRBJ2-1; D perhaps matches TRBD2 (6 bases). The CDR3 spans 16 residues. Germline-derived CDR1 and CDR2 are LGHDT and YNNKEL (reference sequence). V was pared by 3 bases and J by 9 bases, with 21 bases between. Written as DNA, the CDR3 is TGTGCCAGCAGCCATGGACTCGGGACTCTCGCAGGTGAGCAGTTCTTC. This translates into CASSHGLGTLAGEQFF.

The chain carries TRBV2 and TRBJ2-1; D is perhaps TRBD1 (6 bases). The CDR3 covers 15 residues. Germline-derived CDR1 and CDR2 are SNHLY and FYNNEI. Between the trimmed V and J ends, which lost 3 bases and 5 bases, there was a span of 14 bases. Here the CDR3 reads CASSDGWGPHNEQFF. As DNA, the CDR3 is TGTGCCAGCAGTGATGGGTGGGGGCCCCACAATGAGCAGTTCTTC.

A single count supports this clonotype. This chain links TRBV29-1 with TRBJ2-1; 8 nucleotides match TRBD2. The germline V gene has CDR1 SQVTM and CDR2 ANQGSEA. Losses at the gene ends were 0 bases for V and 4 bases for J; bases not matched to a gene: 11. The CDR3 runs 17 residues. This chain's CDR3 is CSVEDEVNSGVYNEQFF. CDR3 DNA: TGCAGCGTTGAAGATGAGGTGAATAGCGGGGTGTACAATGAGCAGTTCTTC.

This clonotype was recorded a few times. The chain employs TRBV13 and TRBJ2-3; D is uncertain. The germline V gene has CDR1 PRHDT and CDR2 FYEKMQ (reference sequence). This CDR3 comprises 13 residues. The V and J ends lost 5 bases and 2 bases respectively, with 8 bases between them. This CDR3 is CASSPGNTDTQYF. The CDR3 bases are TGTGCCAGCAGCCCCGGAAACACAGATACGCAGTATTTT. Looking up the rest from reference TRBV13 and TRBJ2-3 gives the full variable domain: AAGVIQSPRHLIKEKRETATLKCYPIPRHDTVYWYQQGPGQDPQFLISFYEKMQSDKGSIPDRFSAQQFSDYHSELNMSSLELGDSALYFCASSPGNTDTQYFGPGTRLTVL.

The rearrangement joins TRBV9 to TRBJ2-1; D possibly matches TRBD1 or TRBD2 (5 bases each). CDR1 is SGDLS, CDR2 YYNGEE, per germline. V lost 3 bases and J 9 bases, leaving 13 bases between the germline ends. The CDR3 spans 13 residues. DNA for the CDR3: TGTGCCAGCAGCGACGACGGTGGGGGTGAGCAGTTCTTC. It encodes CASSDDGGGEQFF. Filled out from reference TRBV9 and TRBJ2-1, the complete variable domain reads DSGVTQTPKHLITATGQRVTLRCSPRSGDLSVYWYQQSLDQGLQFLIQYYNGEERAKGNILERFSAQQFPDLHSELNLSSLELGDSALYFCASSDDGGGEQFFGPGTRLTVL.

The CDR3 sequence is CASSYRLNTEAFF. CDR3 DNA: TGTGCCAGCAGTTACAGGCTCAACACTGAAGCTTTCTTT. This chain connects TRBV12-3 or TRBV12-4 to TRBJ1-1, with D tentatively TRBD1 (5 bases). The CDR3 extends over 13 amino acids. Trimming took 4 bases from V and 2 from J, leaving 8 bases between them.

V gene TRBV24-1 combines with J gene TRBJ1-1; 9 nucleotides agree with TRBD1. The CDR3 is 11 residues long. Germline CDR1 and CDR2: KGHDR and SFDVKD. The ends lost 10 bases at V and 8 bases at J; junction bases unmatched: 4. The CDR3 DNA reads as TGTGCCACTTCACAGGGGGCAGAAGCTTTCTTT. Amino acid sequence: CATSQGAEAFF.

The V gene is TRBV5-1, the J gene TRBJ2-1; D is uncertain. The CDR3 runs to 13 residues. V was trimmed by 5 bases and J by 1 base, leaving 7 bases between them. CDR1 and CDR2 (germline): SGHRS, YFSETQ. The chain's CDR3 is CASSLQSYNEQFF. CDR3 DNA: TGCGCCAGCAGTTTACAATCCTACAATGAGCAGTTCTTC.

This chain joins TRBV2 and TRBJ2-7, with 11 positions matching TRBD1. The CDR3 consists of 16 residues. In germline, CDR1 is SNHLY, CDR2 FYNNEI. After removal of 4 bases from V and 3 bases from J, the junction contained 8 bases not matched to a gene. CDR3 protein: CASSGRTGGVVYEQYV. The DNA of the CDR3 is TGTGCCAGCAGTGGGAGGACAGGGGGCGTAGTCTACGAGCAGTACGTC.

This chain joins TRBV4-1 and TRBJ2-2; maybe TRBD2 (5 bases). The length of the CDR3 is 14 residues. The V gene lost 4 bases and the J gene lost 4 bases, with 10 bases spanning the gap. Germline V lookup: CDR1 MGHRA, CDR2 YSYEKL. CDR3 loop: CASSPGESTGELFF. The CDR3 DNA reads TGCGCCAGCAGCCCCGGGGAGAGCACCGGGGAGCTGTTTTTT.

The rearrangement joins TRBV7-9 to TRBJ1-5, with D perhaps TRBD1 (5 bases). With 5 bases removed from V and 6 bases from J, the gap between germline ends came to 14 bases. This CDR3 has 14 amino acids. CDR1 and CDR2 (germline): SEHNR, FQNEAQ (reference sequence). The CDR3 loop reads CASSGDEDGQPQHF. The DNA of the CDR3 is TGTGCCAGCAGCGGGGACGAGGATGGTCAGCCCCAGCATTTT.